This entry features one T cell receptor beta chain sequence. Its recognized antigen is unknown. No base qualities exist here, and no much larger clone lies one base off it. CDR1 and CDR2, per the germline V gene, are SGHTA and FQGTGA. The CDR3 numbers 14 residues from cysteine through phenylalanine. Only the CDR3 part of the read is kept: 42 bases, read in frame from the first base. V drops 0 bases and J drops 8 bases, leaving 11 bases in between. This sample is part of a study of cytomegalovirus exposure and HLA in healthy donors (dated by TCRdb to about 2017). Notes on the research overall: An earlier analysis of more than 550 of the donors reported roughly 300 Gb of sequence data and approximately 120 million unique TCR beta sequences obtained from 180 million or so T cells. The study used immunosequencing to profile the T cell repertoires of 600 to 850 subjects and linked those repertoires to cytomegalovirus serostatus. High-throughput TCR immunosequencing, statistical association of individual TCRs with disease status, and machine learning were combined to predict cytomegalovirus infection status. Class I and class II HLA loci were covered by the typing at four-digit resolution. To decide whether each TCR beta V gene segment behaved as functional or pseudogenic, an earlier analysis of approximately 620 of the donors relied on high-throughput TCR beta sequencing. A later genetic analysis used genome-wide SNP genotypes for about three fifths of the 666 donors, treating that subset as a discovery cohort. A later analysis re-analyzed previously published TCR beta repertoires from 500 to 700 donors and added high-resolution HLA genotyping to study TCR occurrence patterns. Across some 400 genotyped donors of the cohort, an average of about 240,000 unique TCR beta nucleotide sequences per donor were sequenced, and roughly 20% of those sequences were non-productive. Of the roughly 400 genotyped donors, 65% to 90% fell in the genetic ancestry cluster associated with self-reported Caucasian donors. In the later analysis, no new phenotypic data were used to find candidate immune exposures; instead, reliance was placed on TCR beta sequences and their occurrence across donors. The study aimed to test whether signatures of past pathogen exposure could be identified by cataloging public T cell receptors. A separate validation cohort of roughly 120 different subjects was used in addition to the roughly 720-subject first cohort. Donor age, sex, ethnicity and CMV serostatus were collected together with the repertoire data. An early release that covered some 630 HLA-typed donors contained around 300 gigabases of sequencing data and around 85 million unique TCR sequences. Roughly five DR-DQ haplotypes were handled as single units for association and clustering, since linkage in the cohort was strong. Every discovery cohort repertoire had been produced on one sequencing platform. Typing coverage varied by locus: about 620-630 donors for A, B, C, DRB1 and DQB1; about 520 for DQA1; 606 for DPA1; roughly 450 for DPB1. Study-level results and caveats: Most TCR sequences were seen in very few donors, while some public TCRs were found in many individuals. Three of the identified cytomegalovirus-associated TCR beta chains were confirmed in vitro to be specific for cytomegalovirus antigens. This cohort had only TCR beta chains sequenced, and the lack of alpha or paired-chain data limited which features could be detected. A total of 164 TCR beta chains were listed by the study as associated with cytomegalovirus. A later analysis found that TCR association rates varied across HLA loci, with DRB1 alleles showing the most associated TCRs and HLA-C alleles the fewest. Because counts were too low, about 15 rarely observed V segments, including chromosome 9 orphons, were left out of the earlier analysis of 587 of the donors. A later analysis associated approximately 17,000 TCR beta sequences with specific HLA alleles at a false discovery rate of 0.05. It was suggested by the authors that the approach could potentially be generalized to other disease states and immunological phenotypes. Because HLA typing was missing for some donors at each locus, association tests included only the typed subset. Most CMV-associated TCR beta chains appeared to be HLA-restricted in a later analysis, and the HLA associations seemed to be driven largely by CMV exposure. In a later genetic analysis, fewer N-insertions in productive TCRs were reported among donors in an Asian-associated ancestry cluster than the roughly 640-donor mean. In both the original and validation cohorts, the classifier was reported to diagnose cytomegalovirus status with high specificity and sensitivity. Several of the top co-occurrence clusters appeared to be linked to parvovirus B19, influenza, CMV and Epstein-Barr virus, according to a later analysis. An association between a missense DCLRE1C variant and V-gene and J-gene trimming of TCR beta chains was found in a later genetic analysis and replicated in an independent cohort. A group of highly shared sequence variants was considered likely to be a technical artifact of the sequencing pipeline. When HLA alleles, especially DR and DQ, strongly co-occurred, TCR associations were difficult to assign to individual alleles. In a later analysis, HLA-associated TCR beta chains were found to be more clonally expanded and to have lower generation probabilities than equally common non-associated chains. Some IMGT-functional V segments, including TRBV6-2 and TRBV6-3, could not be told apart with the 87-base-pair reads, so those segments were excluded. CMV serostatus was the only immune exposure information available for the cohort. Linkage disequilibrium might explain the correlated functional status among segregating V segments, but an unknown experimental factor could not be excluded. A further reported finding was that TCR beta sequences accurately predicted the HLA-A and HLA-B alleles for most subjects in the first cohort. Sequencing depth was assumed to be roughly uniform across donors in the presence/absence analyses, though that assumption may not hold. In an earlier analysis of some 640 of the donors, most TCR beta V segments were observed in productive rearrangements about 87% or about 30% of the time, broadly matching IMGT annotations.

In total, about 650 healthy bone marrow donors made up the cohort. At the time of sampling, every cohort member was nominally healthy, though immune exposures that went unrecorded were likely present. The donor tested CMV seronegative and was one of the 352 seronegative cohort members. A peripheral blood sample was collected from each donor, and TCR beta sequencing was performed on peripheral blood mononuclear cells. Genomic DNA was extracted from the blood cell samples with the Qiagen DNeasy Blood Extraction Kit. The library was produced with the immunoSEQ multiplex PCR assay. A mixture of 60 forward primers for TCR Vbeta segments and 13 reverse primers for TCR Jbeta segments was used in the multiplex PCR. Amplification of the CDR3 region of rearranged TCR beta genes was performed with a multiplex PCR assay on genomic DNA. Amplified TCR beta libraries were sequenced as 87-base-pair reads on the Illumina HiSeq System. The paper's processing steps were these. Across the 500 to 850 repertoires, a later analysis counted tens of millions of unique TCR beta chains, 9.5 million to 12 million of which were shared by at least two donors. Raw reads were error-corrected and collapsed into unique sequences with a nearest-neighbor algorithm that merged closely related sequences to remove PCR and sequencing errors. Alignment of CDR3 sequences to IMGT reference sequences was used to assign V, D and J gene segments. For a sequence to be retained, at least a six-nucleotide match to both a V gene segment and a J gene segment was required. Rearrangements were called productive when the CDR3 lacked stop codons and stayed in frame with V and J; all others were non-productive. Following IMGT convention, CDR3 was defined as the stretch from the second conserved V-encoded cysteine to the conserved J-encoded phenylalanine. The earlier analysis of approximately 500 of the donors excluded sequences that lacked an unambiguous match to a single V gene segment. An earlier analysis of just under 600 of the donors called V segments functional above 56.7% productive rearrangements and segregating when the between-donor standard deviation exceeded 5%. A statistical classification framework was built for diagnosing cytomegalovirus status from the catalog of TCR beta chain sequences. V and J gene assignment, in a later analysis, came from comparing TCR nucleotide sequences with IMGT/GENE-DB human TR gene sequences. The TCRdist pipeline was used in a later analysis to assign CDR3 sequences and most-parsimonious VDJ recombination scenarios. A later analysis defined each TCR beta chain by its CDR3 amino acid sequence plus V-gene family, and excluded reads lacking a unique V-gene family. To address suspected cross-contamination and a sequencing artifact, a later analysis removed 592 highly shared, low-generation-probability nucleotide sequences. For each public chain, a later analysis derived a clonal expansion index from normalized ranks of inferred template counts within each repertoire. In a later analysis, generation probabilities were computed with a VDJ recombination model fitted to out-of-frame rearrangements, and the resulting probabilities were checked against IGoR. Hypergeometric tests were used in a later analysis to score TCR-TCR, TCR-HLA and TCR-CMV co-occurrence, with a repertoire-size bias correction applied to the TCR pairs. To estimate false discovery rates, a later analysis permuted the HLA or CMV assignments 20 times. In a later analysis, co-occurring TCRs were grouped using DBSCAN, with TCRdist sequence similarity added in when clustering inside HLA-allele-positive subsets. Repertoires with fewer than 30,000 or more than 120,000 public chains were left out of co-occurrence clustering, as were five repertoires with anomalous nucleotide sharing. Not all clones reach the TCRdb copy of this immuneACCESS table, which keeps in-frame sequences only. Checked studies attribute under half of the gap to unresolved V genes and leave the rest unexplained. The V and J calls and clone size were taken over from that table, and D and trimming were inferred from the DNA. The sample data list 150,000 to 200,000 clones, and 75% to 80% of these were observed just once. Clones ranked in the top ten supply under 4% of the sample.

The V and J segments used are TRBV7-3 and TRBJ2-1; a weak D assignment points to TRBD1 (6 bases agree). The TCR comes from a woman in her thirties or forties in good health and CMV-seronegative. Sequenced input: PBMCs. CDR3 reads: CASSLTGAEDEQFF. The DNA sequence is given as TGTGCCAGCAGCTTAACGGGGGCAGAGGATGAGCAGTTCTTC.